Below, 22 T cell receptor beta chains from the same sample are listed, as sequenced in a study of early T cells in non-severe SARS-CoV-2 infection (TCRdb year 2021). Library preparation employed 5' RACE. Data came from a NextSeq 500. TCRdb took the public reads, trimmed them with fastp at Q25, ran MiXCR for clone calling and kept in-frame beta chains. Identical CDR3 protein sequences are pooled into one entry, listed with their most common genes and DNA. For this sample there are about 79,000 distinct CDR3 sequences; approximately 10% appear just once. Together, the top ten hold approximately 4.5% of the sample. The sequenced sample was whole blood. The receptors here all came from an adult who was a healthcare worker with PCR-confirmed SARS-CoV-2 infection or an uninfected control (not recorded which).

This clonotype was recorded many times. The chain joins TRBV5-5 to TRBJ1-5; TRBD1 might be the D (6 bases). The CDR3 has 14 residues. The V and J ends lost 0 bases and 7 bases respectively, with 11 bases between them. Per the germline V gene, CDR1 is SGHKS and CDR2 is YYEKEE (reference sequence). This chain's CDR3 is CASSLEQGRQPQHF. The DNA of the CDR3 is TGTGCCAGCAGCTTGGAACAGGGTCGGCAGCCCCAGCATTTT. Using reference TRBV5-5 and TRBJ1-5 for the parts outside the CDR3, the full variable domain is DAGVTQSPTHLIKTRGQQVTLRCSPISGHKSVSWYQQVLGQGPQFIFQYYEKEERGRGNFPDRFSARQFPNYSSELNVNALLLGDSALYLCASSLEQGRQPQHFGDGTRLSIL.

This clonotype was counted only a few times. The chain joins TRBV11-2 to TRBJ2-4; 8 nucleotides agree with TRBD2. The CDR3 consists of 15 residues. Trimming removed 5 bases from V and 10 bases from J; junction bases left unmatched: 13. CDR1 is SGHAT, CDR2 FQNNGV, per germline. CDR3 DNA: TGTGCCAGCAGCCCCTCGGGGGGGGGGTCGGTTATTCAGTACTTC. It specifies CASSPSGGGSVIQYF. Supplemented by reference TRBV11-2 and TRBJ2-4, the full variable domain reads EAGVAQSPRYKIIEKRQSVAFWCNPISGHATLYWYQQILGQGPKLLIQFQNNGVVDDSQLPKDRFSAERLKGVDSTLKIQPAKLEDSAVYLCASSPSGGGSVIQYFGAGTRLSVL.

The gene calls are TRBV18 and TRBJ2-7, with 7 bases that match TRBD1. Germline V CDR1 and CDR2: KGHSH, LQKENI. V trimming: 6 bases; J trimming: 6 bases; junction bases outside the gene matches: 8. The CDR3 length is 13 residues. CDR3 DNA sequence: TGTGCCAGCTCGCCTCGACAGGGCGGCGAGCAGTACTTC. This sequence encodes CASSPRQGGEQYF.

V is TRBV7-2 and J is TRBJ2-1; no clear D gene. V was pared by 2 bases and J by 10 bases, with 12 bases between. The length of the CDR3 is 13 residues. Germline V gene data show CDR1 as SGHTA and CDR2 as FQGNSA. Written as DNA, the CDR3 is TGTGCCAGCAGCTTACCCGACCCGGCAGAGCAGTTCTTC. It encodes CASSLPDPAEQFF. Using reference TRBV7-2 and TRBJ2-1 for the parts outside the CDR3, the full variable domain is GAGVSQSPSNKVTEKGKDVELRCDPISGHTALYWYRQSLGQGLEFLIYFQGNSAPDKSGLPSDRFSAERTGGSVSTLTIQRTQQEDSAVYLCASSLPDPAEQFFGPGTRLTVL.

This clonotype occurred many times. CDR3 protein: CSASGVRTDTQYF. The CDR3 DNA reads as TGCAGTGCTAGTGGTGTTCGCACAGATACGCAGTATTTT. This chain joins TRBV20-1 and TRBJ2-3; D ambiguous. Germline loops: CDR1 DFQATT, CDR2 SNEGSKA (reference sequence). The germline V and J ends were trimmed by 3 bases and 1 base, with 8 bases remaining between them. The CDR3 has 13 residues.

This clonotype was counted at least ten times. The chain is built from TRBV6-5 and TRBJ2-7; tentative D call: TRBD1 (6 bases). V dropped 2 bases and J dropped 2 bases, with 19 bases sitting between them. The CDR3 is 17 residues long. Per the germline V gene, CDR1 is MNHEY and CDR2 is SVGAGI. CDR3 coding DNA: TGTGCCAGCAGTTACGGCGGAGGAGGACAGACTACCTACGAGCAGTACTTC. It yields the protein CASSYGGGGQTTYEQYF.

CDR3: CASSSWGGGELFF. The CDR3 DNA sequence: TGTGCCAGCAGCTCATGGGGAGGGGGGGAGCTGTTTTTT. The chain joins TRBV5-4 to TRBJ2-2; TRBD2 matches 7 bases. V shed 3 bases, J shed 8 bases, and the junction held 4 bases outside the gene matches. The length of the CDR3 is 13 residues. The germline V gene has CDR1 SGHNT and CDR2 YYREEE (reference sequence).

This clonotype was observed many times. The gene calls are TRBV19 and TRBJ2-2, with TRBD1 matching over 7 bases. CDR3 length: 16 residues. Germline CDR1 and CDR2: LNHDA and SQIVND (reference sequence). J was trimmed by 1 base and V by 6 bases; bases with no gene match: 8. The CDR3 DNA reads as TGTGCCAGTAGCCAAAGGGGGCTAGTGAACACCGGGGAGCTGTTTTTT. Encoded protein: CASSQRGLVNTGELFF. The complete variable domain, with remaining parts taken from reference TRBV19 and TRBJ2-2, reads DGGITQSPKYLFRKEGQNVTLSCEQNLNHDAMYWYRQDPGQGLRLIYYSQIVNDFQKGDIAEGYSVSREKKESFPLTVTSAQKNPTAFYLCASSQRGLVNTGELFFGEGSRLTVL.

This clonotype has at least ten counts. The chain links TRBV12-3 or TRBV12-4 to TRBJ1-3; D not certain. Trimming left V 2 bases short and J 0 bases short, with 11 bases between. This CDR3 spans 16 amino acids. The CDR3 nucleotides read TGTGCCAGCAGTTTAAATGGAGGGAGCTCTGGAAACACCATATATTTT. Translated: CASSLNGGSSGNTIYF.

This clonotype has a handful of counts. This CDR3 reads CASKPLWTGGAEAFF. CDR3 DNA sequence: TGTGCCAGCAAACCACTCTGGACAGGGGGCGCTGAAGCTTTCTTT. The gene calls are TRBV27 and TRBJ1-1; 11 positions match TRBD1. Unmatched junction bases numbered 10, after V lost 7 bases and J lost 6 bases. CDR1 and CDR2 from the germline V gene are MNHEY and SMNVEV (reference sequence). The CDR3 totals 15 residues.

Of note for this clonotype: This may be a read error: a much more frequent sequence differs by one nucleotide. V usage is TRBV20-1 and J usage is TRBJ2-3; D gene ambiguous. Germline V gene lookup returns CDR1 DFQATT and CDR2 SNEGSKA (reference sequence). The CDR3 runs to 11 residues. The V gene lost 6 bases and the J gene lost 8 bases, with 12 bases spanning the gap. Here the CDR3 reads CSAYPVGTQYF. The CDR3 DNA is TGCAGTGCGTACCCTGTGGGTACGCAGTATTTT.

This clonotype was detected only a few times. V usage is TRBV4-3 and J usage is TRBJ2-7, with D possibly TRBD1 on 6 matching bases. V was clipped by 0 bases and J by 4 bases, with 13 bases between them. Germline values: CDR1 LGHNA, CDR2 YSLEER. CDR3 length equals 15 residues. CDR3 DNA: TGCGCCAGCAGCCAAGAAAGTATGGGACATTACGAGCAGTACTTC. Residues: CASSQESMGHYEQYF.

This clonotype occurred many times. The chain's CDR3 is CASKRDVNNEQFF. CDR3 nucleotides: TGTGCCAGCAAGCGGGACGTCAACAATGAGCAGTTCTTC. The V and J genes are TRBV2 and TRBJ2-1, with 7 bases that match TRBD2. The CDR3 consists of 13 residues. The trim removed 7 bases at V and 5 bases at J, leaving 5 bases unmatched. Germline V gene data show CDR1 as SNHLY and CDR2 as FYNNEI.

CDR3 DNA: TGTGCCAGCAGTTCCCTCACGACAGGAGGTGATACGCAGTATTTT. This codes for CASSSLTTGGDTQYF. The chain recombines TRBV6-6 with TRBJ2-3; a weak D match, TRBD1 (6 bases). CDR1 MNHNY and CDR2 SVGAGI come from the germline V gene (reference sequence). The CDR3 length is 15 residues. Trimming left V 4 bases short and J 6 bases short, with 17 bases between.

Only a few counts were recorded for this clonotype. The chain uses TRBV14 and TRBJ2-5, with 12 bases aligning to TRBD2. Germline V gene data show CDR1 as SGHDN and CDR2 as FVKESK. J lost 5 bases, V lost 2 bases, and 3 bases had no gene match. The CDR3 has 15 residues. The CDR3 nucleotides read TGTGCCAGCAGCCAATGGACTAGCGGGGCGGAGACCCAGTACTTC. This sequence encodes CASSQWTSGAETQYF.

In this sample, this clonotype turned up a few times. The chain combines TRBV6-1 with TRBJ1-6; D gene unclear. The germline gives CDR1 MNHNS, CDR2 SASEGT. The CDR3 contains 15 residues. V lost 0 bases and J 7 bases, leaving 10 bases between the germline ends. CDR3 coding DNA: TGTGCCAGCAGTGAAGCGGCAGGACGAAATTCACCCCTCCACTTT. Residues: CASSEAAGRNSPLHF.

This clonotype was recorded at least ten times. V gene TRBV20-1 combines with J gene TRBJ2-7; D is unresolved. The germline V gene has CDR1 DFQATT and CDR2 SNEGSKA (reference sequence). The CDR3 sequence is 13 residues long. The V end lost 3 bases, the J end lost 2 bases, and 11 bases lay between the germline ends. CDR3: CSASWSRTYEQYF. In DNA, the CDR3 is TGCAGTGCTAGTTGGTCGAGAACCTACGAGCAGTACTTC.

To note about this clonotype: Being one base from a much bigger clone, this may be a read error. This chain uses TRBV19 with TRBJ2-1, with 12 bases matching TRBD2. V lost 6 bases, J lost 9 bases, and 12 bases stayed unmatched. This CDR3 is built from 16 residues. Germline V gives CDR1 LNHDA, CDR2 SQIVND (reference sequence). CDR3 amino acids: CASRLTLAGGPSEQFF. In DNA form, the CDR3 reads TGTGCCAGTAGACTCACGCTAGCGGGGGGGCCGAGTGAGCAGTTCTTC.

In nucleotides, the CDR3 is TGTGCCAGCAGTGAAGACGGGACAGGGGTGGGCGAGCAGTACTTC. Amino acid sequence: CASSEDGTGVGEQYF. The chain links TRBV6-1 to TRBJ2-7; 10 bases agree with TRBD1. Germline V gene sequence: CDR1 MNHNS, CDR2 SASEGT. This CDR3 contains 15 residues. The junction had 6 bases not matched to a gene; V was cut back by 1 base and J by 6 bases.

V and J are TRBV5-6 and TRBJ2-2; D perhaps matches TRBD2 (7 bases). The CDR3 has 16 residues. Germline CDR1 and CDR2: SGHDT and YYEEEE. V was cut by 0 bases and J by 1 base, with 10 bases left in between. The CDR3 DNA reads TGTGCCAGCAGCTTGGACGGGGGGCAGAACACCGGGGAGCTGTTTTTT. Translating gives CASSLDGGQNTGELFF.

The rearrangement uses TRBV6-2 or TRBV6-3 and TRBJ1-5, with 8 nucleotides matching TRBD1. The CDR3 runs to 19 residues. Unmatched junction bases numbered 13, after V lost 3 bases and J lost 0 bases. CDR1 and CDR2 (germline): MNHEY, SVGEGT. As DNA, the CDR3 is TGTGCCAGCAGTTATCCGTCGGACAGGGCGCTATATAGCAATCAGCCCCAGCATTTT. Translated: CASSYPSDRALYSNQPQHF.

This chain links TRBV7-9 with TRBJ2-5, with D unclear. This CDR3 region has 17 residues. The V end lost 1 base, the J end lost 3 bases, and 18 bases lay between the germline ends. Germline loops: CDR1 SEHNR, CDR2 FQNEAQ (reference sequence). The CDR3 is CASSLDDVGVGEETQYF. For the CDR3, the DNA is TGTGCCAGCAGCTTAGATGATGTGGGTGTTGGGGAAGAGACCCAGTACTTC.